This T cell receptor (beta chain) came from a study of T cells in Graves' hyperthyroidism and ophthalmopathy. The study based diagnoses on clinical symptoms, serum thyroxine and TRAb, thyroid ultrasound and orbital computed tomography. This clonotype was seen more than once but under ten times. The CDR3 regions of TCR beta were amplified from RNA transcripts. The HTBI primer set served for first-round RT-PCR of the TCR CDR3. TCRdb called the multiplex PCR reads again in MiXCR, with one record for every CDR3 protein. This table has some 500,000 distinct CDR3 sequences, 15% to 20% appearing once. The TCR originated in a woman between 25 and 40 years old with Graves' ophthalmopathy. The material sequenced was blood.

The CDR3 reads CASSSLAGAGANVLTF. DNA of the CDR3: TGTGCCAGCAGCTCTTTAGCGGGAGCTGGGGCCAACGTCCTGACTTTC. V is TRBV6-2 or TRBV6-3 and J is TRBJ2-6, with 9 bases fitting TRBD2. Germline CDR1 MNHEY, CDR2 SVGEGT. The V and J ends lost 6 bases and 2 bases, in that order; junction bases with no gene match: 5. CDR3 size: 16 residues.